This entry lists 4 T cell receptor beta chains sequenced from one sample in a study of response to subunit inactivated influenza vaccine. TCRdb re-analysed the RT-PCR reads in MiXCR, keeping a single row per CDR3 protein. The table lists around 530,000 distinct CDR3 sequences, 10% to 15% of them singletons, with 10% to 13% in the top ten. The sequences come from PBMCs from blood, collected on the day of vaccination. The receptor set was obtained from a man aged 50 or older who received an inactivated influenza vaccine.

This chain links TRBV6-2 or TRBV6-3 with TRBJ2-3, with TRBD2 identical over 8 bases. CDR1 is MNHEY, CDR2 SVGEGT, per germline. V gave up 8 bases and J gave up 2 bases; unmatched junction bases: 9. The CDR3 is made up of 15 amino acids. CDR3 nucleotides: TGTGCCAGCGTAAACGGGGGGGCAATCACAGATACGCAGTATTTT. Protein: CASVNGGAITDTQYF.

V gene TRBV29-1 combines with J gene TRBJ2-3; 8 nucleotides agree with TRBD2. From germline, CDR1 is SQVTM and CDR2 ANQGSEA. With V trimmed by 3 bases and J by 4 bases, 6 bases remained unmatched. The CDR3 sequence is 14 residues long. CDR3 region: CSVEAGGKSDTQYF. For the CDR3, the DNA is TGCAGCGTTGAGGCGGGGGGCAAGTCAGATACGCAGTATTTT.

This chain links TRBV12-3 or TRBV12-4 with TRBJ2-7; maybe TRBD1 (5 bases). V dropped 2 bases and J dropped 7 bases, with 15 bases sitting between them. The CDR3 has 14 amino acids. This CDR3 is CASSLIGASFEQYF. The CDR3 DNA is TGTGCCAGCAGTTTAATAGGGGCGAGCTTTGAGCAGTACTTC.

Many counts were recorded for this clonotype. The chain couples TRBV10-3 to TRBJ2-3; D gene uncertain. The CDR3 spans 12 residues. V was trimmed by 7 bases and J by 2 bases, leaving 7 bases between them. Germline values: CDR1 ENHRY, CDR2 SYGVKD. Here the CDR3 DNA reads TGTGCCATCAAAAGCCCCACAGATACGCAGTATTTT. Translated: CAIKSPTDTQYF.